This T cell receptor (beta chain) was sequenced during a study of blood T cell repertoires in COVID-19. This table comes from immunoSEQ multiplex PCR, and its TCRdb copy is limited to in-frame clones, with some not included. The sample contains 300,000 to 450,000 clones, over 75% of which appear only once. The Seattle patients, enrolled during active infection, were followed longitudinally. The sequencing sample was made of peripheral blood. This clonotype originated in a woman aged 25 to 45 with COVID-19, enrolled during active disease.

CDR3 nucleotide sequence: TGTGCCAGCTCACCACCGAGTGCCAGGTGGAACACTGAAGCTTTCTTT. Protein sequence: CASSPPSARWNTEAFF. The V and J genes are TRBV18 and TRBJ1-1; D is unresolved. The length of the CDR3 is 16 residues. Trimming removed 0 bases from V and 1 base from J, with 12 bases in between. Germline V gene sequence: CDR1 KGHSH, CDR2 LQKENI.